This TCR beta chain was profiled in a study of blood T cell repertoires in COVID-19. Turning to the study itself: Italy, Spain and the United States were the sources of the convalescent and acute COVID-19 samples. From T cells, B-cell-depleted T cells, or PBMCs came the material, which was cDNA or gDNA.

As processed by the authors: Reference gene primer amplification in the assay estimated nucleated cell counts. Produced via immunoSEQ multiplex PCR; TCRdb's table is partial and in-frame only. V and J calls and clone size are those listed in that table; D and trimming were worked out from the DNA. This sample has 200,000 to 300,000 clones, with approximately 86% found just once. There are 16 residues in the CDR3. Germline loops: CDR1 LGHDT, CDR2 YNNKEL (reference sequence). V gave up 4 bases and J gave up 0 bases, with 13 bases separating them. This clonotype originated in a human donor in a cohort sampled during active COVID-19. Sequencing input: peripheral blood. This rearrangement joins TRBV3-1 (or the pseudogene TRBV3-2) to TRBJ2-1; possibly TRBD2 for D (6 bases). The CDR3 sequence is CASSLAGRSSYNEQFF. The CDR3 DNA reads TGTGCCAGCAGCCTCGCGGGAAGAAGCTCCTACAATGAGCAGTTCTTC.